Here is one TCR beta chain with its context. Its antigen is unknown. Base-call qualities are not available, and no considerably larger clone is one nucleotide away. Participants were included only if at least one PBMC sample before ART initiation and at least two post-ART samples were available. All participants with HIV were treated in the United States of America. Before DNA extraction, cryopreserved samples of about 0.95-10 million PBMC were thawed and washed. At the time of the earliest PBMC sample, participants with HIV were aged between about 20 and 60 years. Per participant, PBMC samples came from 1-4 timepoints prior to ART initiation and 2-8 timepoints following ART initiation, for a median of 7 samples. For every participant, serial HIV viral load, CD4+ T-cell count, ART history and demographic data were obtained. A Qiagen kit on a QIAcube was used to extract genomic DNA from unsorted PBMC, with samples processed in batches of 12.

These data belong to a study of long-term antiretroviral therapy in people with HIV (dated by TCRdb to 2022 to 2024). With regard to the full study: The earliest samples were collected roughly a decade before the 2015 WHO recommendation for immediate ART, at a time when ART was usually postponed until CD4 counts fell. The cohort contributed under 200 cryopreserved PBMC samples from a few dozen adults with confirmed HIV infection, collected serially over a mean of about six years (range 1-12). Of the approximately 30 participants with HIV, eleven were female. No cross-contamination during QIAcube processing was shown when test extractions of a monoclonal T-cell line were performed alongside fewer than 40 polyclonal samples. This retrospective serial study examined whether starting ART and sustained HIV suppression were associated with changes in the composition and diversity of the TRB repertoire in peripheral blood. The research as a whole found: Inferences about post-ART repertoire changes were limited because no data were available on ART adherence, viral resistance or therapy changes. CDR3 length ranges in HIV repertoires were narrower than in controls, and network structure suggested an antigen-experienced repertoire with only a slight naive shift after ART. Because pre-ART samples had limited cell numbers, profiling was done on unsorted PBMC rather than on sorted CD4+ and CD8+ T cells. Since PBMC availability was limited, sequencing covered only the TCR beta chain, with no alpha chain pairing. The repertoire was dominated across all time points by expanded TRB clones identified before ART initiation, although this dominance was seen to fluctuate and to decrease in many PLHIV after ART. Starting ART was linked to a significant rise in TRB diversity, yet even after long-term ART the diversity remained significantly lower than in transplant donor controls. The samples span the years 2004 to 2017, and the ART regimens used at that time may not be as effective as current regimens.

The immunoSEQ hsTCRB v3.0 assay was used at survey level resolution for TRB variable region sequencing. TRB sequencing targeted a depth of 40,000-50,000 T-cell genomes per sample. Pooled TRB libraries were sequenced on an Illumina MiSeq with a v3 150-cycle kit. The original methods were these. Repertoire analysis was run in R within a reproducible Nextflow workflow that covered QC, data transformation and analysis. LymphoSeq2, an R package for AIRR-Seq data exploration, was used to implement custom analyses. Four samples that produced fewer than 5000 total TRB sequences were removed, so some 180 HIV repertoires were analyzed. Among the roughly 180 retained HIV repertoires, 55 to 60 were collected before ART initiation and 120 to 140 after ART initiation. Repertoires were downsampled to 5000 TRB nucleotide sequences, with summary statistics averaged over 100 downsampling iterations. TRB sequences were retained for analysis only if CDR3 regions of at least seven amino acids were present. Diversity was measured with a Shannon entropy-derived clonality score and the Gini coefficient. In the repertoire networks, any two of the top 5000 CDR3 amino acid sequences were linked whenever the two sequences differed by an edit distance of one. For TRB CDR3 amino acid sequences, GLIPH2 was used to predict antigen specificity groups and MHC restriction. CDR3 amino acid sequences were matched against VDJdb and McPAS-TCR to flag known CMV, EBV, HIV or tissue antigen associations. Pre-ART, post-ART and control groups were compared with Wilcoxon signed-rank tests and Holm-Bonferroni correction. TCRdb obtained this table from immuneACCESS and retained in-frame rearrangements with V and J assigned. These tables miss some clones; where compared with another copy, unresolved V genes account for less than half of the shortfall, and the remainder is unexplained. That table is the source of V, J and clone size, and D and trimming were worked out from the DNA. A total of about 39,000 clones appear in this sample, roughly 85% of them only once. Jointly, the top ten make up 5.7% of the sample.

From a lookup of the germline V gene, CDR1 and CDR2 are MGHDK and SYGVNS. CDR3 length: 14 amino acids, cysteine to phenylalanine. The sequence is cut down to CDR3 DNA, 42 bases in frame from base 1. Trimming removed 4 bases from V and 0 bases from J, leaving 7 bases between the germline ends. This sequence uses TRBV25-1 and TRBJ2-1, with the identity of the D gene unclear. This receptor was obtained from a woman in her forties or fifties with HIV. The sequences come from unsorted PBMCs, collected 3.1 years after starting antiretroviral therapy. This receptor has the CDR3 CASSARSSYNEQFF. The nucleotides are TGTGCCAGCAGTGCTAGGTCCTCCTACAATGAGCAGTTCTTC.